The TCR beta chain described here comes from a study of blood T cell repertoires in COVID-19. The wider study: Some COVID-19 samples were acute and others convalescent; all came from the United States, Italy and Spain.

The CDR3 runs to 14 residues. The germline CDR1 and CDR2 sequences are SGHTA and FQGNSA. V lost 6 bases to trimming and J lost 0 bases, with 9 bases between them. Adults between roughly 18 and 89 years of age took part from about two dozen US areas. Grouping used clinical history reported by participants in a survey and questionnaire. Method: immunoSEQ multiplex PCR; TCRdb's copy keeps in-frame clones and lacks some. The table has about 48,000 clones, 86% seen once. Material: PBMCs or T cells enriched from blood (not recorded which). The TCR comes from a woman between 50 and 59 years old who had recovered from COVID-19. The rearrangement links TRBV7-2 to TRBJ1-3, with D uncertain. The CDR3, as DNA: TGTGCCAGCAGTGAGGGTGGCTCTGGAAACACCATATATTTT. Translation gives CASSEGGSGNTIYF.